Shown below are 20 T cell receptor beta chains from a single sample sequenced in a study of identical twins. TCRdb passed the 5' RACE reads through MiXCR, listing each CDR3 protein once. The sample yields about 570,000 distinct CDR3 sequences, 9.5% to 10% seen once. In addition, the sample was reused for a study of yellow fever vaccine responses in identical twins.

The sequenced sample consisted of PBMCs. The source is a woman aged 18-30 years in good health.

This chain uses TRBV10-3 with TRBJ2-2, with 7 bases fitting TRBD2. CDR1 is ENHRY, CDR2 SYGVKD, per germline. The CDR3 has 16 residues. The V gene end was trimmed by 1 base and the J gene end by 5 bases; junction bases not matched to a gene: 7. The CDR3 bases are TGTGCCATCAGTGAGTGGCGGGGGATTGAAACCGGGGAGCTGTTTTTT. This translates into CAISEWRGIETGELFF.

The chain carries TRBV4-3 and TRBJ2-1, with a possible D match to TRBD2 (5 bases). The CDR3 totals 14 residues. Germline V gene data show CDR1 as LGHNA and CDR2 as YSLEER. The V end was cut by 1 base, the J end by 10 bases, with 14 bases between. DNA of the CDR3: TGCGCCAGCAGCCAAGGGAAACTGACGGGGGAGCAGTTCTTC. Protein sequence: CASSQGKLTGEQFF.

This clonotype was observed many times. The J gene is TRBJ2-1, the V gene TRBV12-3 or TRBV12-4, with 7 bases that match TRBD2. V was clipped by 5 bases and J by 5 bases; unmatched bases: 12. The CDR3 is 16 residues long. CDR3 residues: CASSPLRGGPNNEQFF. CDR3 in DNA: TGTGCCAGCAGTCCCCTGCGGGGAGGGCCCAACAATGAGCAGTTCTTC.

V usage is TRBV29-1 and J usage is TRBJ1-1, with TRBD1 identical over 7 bases. Germline trimming cut 7 bases from V and 6 bases from J; bases unmatched to any gene: 5. This CDR3 comprises 11 residues. The germline V gene has CDR1 SQVTM and CDR2 ANQGSEA. This chain's CDR3 is CSANRGSEAFF. The CDR3 region has the DNA TGCAGCGCCAACAGGGGTTCTGAAGCTTTCTTT.

This clonotype occurred many times. The V call is TRBV10-3, the J call TRBJ2-2, with 8 positions matching TRBD1. Germline V gene sequence: CDR1 ENHRY, CDR2 SYGVKD. This CDR3 is built from 14 residues. The J segment lost 5 bases and the V segment lost 8 bases, leaving 7 bases of the junction unmatched. CDR3 sequence (DNA): TGTGCCATCCGCGGACAGGGTGAGACCGGGGAGCTGTTTTTT. Amino acids: CAIRGQGETGELFF.

The table lists this clonotype with a few counts. This chain connects TRBV4-3 to TRBJ2-7, with 7 bases that match TRBD2. CDR1 is LGHNA and CDR2 is YSLEER in the germline V gene. The CDR3 covers 15 residues. The trim removed 0 bases at V and 1 base at J, leaving 3 bases unmatched. CDR3 amino acids: CASSQDRTRSYEQYF. For the CDR3, the DNA is TGCGCCAGCAGCCAAGATCGGACTAGATCCTACGAGCAGTACTTC.

This chain joins TRBV3-1 and TRBJ2-1, with TRBD1 matching 9 bases. The CDR3 runs 11 residues. The junction had 2 bases not matched to a gene; V was cut back by 1 base and J by 16 bases. Germline CDR1 reads LGHDT; CDR2 reads YNNKEL (reference sequence). The CDR3 spells CASSQGTGEFF. The CDR3 nucleotides read TGTGCCAGCAGCCAAGGGACAGGGGAATTCTTC.

This clonotype was detected only a few times. The V call is TRBV5-1, the J call TRBJ2-7, with D possibly being TRBD1 (5 bases). Trimming removed 0 bases from V and 0 bases from J, with 7 bases in between. The CDR3 runs to 14 residues. The germline V gene has CDR1 SGHRS and CDR2 YFSETQ. The CDR3 DNA sequence: TGCGCCAGCAGCTTGGAGGGGCACTCCTACGAGCAGTACTTC. It codes for CASSLEGHSYEQYF.

This clonotype was counted between two and nine times. This sequence joins TRBV20-1 and TRBJ2-5, with TRBD2 identical over 8 bases. CDR1 and CDR2 from the germline V gene are DFQATT and SNEGSKA (reference sequence). The junction had 2 bases not matched to a gene; V was cut back by 1 base and J by 1 base. The CDR3 has 14 amino acids. The CDR3 loop is CSARVAGSQETQYF. For the CDR3, the DNA is TGCAGTGCTAGAGTAGCGGGGAGCCAAGAGACCCAGTACTTC.

The chain joins TRBV11-2 to TRBJ2-4, with 12 positions matching TRBD2. The CDR3 totals 17 residues. V lost 2 bases to trimming and J lost 5 bases; unmatched junction nucleotides: 7. Germline CDR1 and CDR2: SGHAT and FQNNGV. The CDR3 DNA is TGTGCCAGCAGCTTACGGCTAGCGGGGGGGATCCAAAACATTCAGTACTTC. This encodes CASSLRLAGGIQNIQYF.

The gene calls are TRBV11-2 and TRBJ2-5; 13 positions match TRBD2. Germline values: CDR1 SGHAT, CDR2 FQNNGV. The CDR3 is made up of 19 amino acids. Trimming removed 4 bases from V and 4 bases from J; junction bases left unmatched: 15. The CDR3 spells CASSSIAGTSGGARETQYF. As DNA, the CDR3 is TGTGCCAGCAGCTCAATAGCCGGCACTAGCGGGGGGGCCCGAGAGACCCAGTACTTC.

The chain carries TRBV12-3 or TRBV12-4 and TRBJ2-5, with D possibly called TRBD1 or TRBD2 (7 bases each). V lost 1 base, J lost 3 bases, and 12 bases lay in between. The CDR3 loop spans 15 amino acids. CDR3 loop: CASSLVQGGKETQYF. In DNA, the CDR3 is TGTGCCAGCAGTTTAGTTCAGGGGGGGAAAGAGACCCAGTACTTC.

This chain uses TRBV7-8 with TRBJ2-3; D unclear. This CDR3 has 15 amino acids. Germline CDR1 reads SGHVS; CDR2 reads FQNEAQ. V was trimmed by 3 bases and J by 0 bases, leaving 10 bases between them. In DNA, the CDR3 is TGTGCCAGCAGCTTCCAGACCCATAGCACAGATACGCAGTATTTT. Translation gives CASSFQTHSTDTQYF.

This clonotype was recorded many times. The gene calls are TRBV7-2 and TRBJ2-1; D may be TRBD1 or TRBD2 (5 bases each). Germline values: CDR1 SGHTA, CDR2 FQGNSA. V shed 1 base and J shed 6 bases, with 10 bases lying between them. This CDR3 region has 14 residues. CDR3 DNA sequence: TGTGCCAGCAGCTTAGTCACGGGGCCCAATGAGCAGTTCTTC. It encodes CASSLVTGPNEQFF.

The J gene is TRBJ1-5, the V gene TRBV28; 7 bases map to TRBD1. The length of the CDR3 is 14 residues. J gave up 4 bases and V 6 bases, and 6 bases lay outside the gene matches. Looked up from germline, CDR1 is MDHEN and CDR2 is SYDVKM. DNA of the CDR3: TGTGCCAGCAGCCTCAGGGGGGTTAATCAGCCCCAGCATTTT. It specifies CASSLRGVNQPQHF.

This clonotype was seen ten or more times. The J gene is TRBJ1-5, the V gene TRBV20-1; 8 bases line up with TRBD1. This CDR3 is built from 12 residues. V shed 6 bases and J 7 bases; nucleotides not matched to a gene: 5. Germline-derived CDR1 and CDR2 are DFQATT and SNEGSKA (reference sequence). The CDR3 sequence is CSALTGAQPQHF. The DNA of the CDR3 is TGCAGTGCCCTGACAGGGGCACAGCCCCAGCATTTT.

This chain joins TRBV5-1 and TRBJ2-3; D call uncertain. Germline CDR1 reads SGHRS; CDR2 reads YFSETQ. Trimming took 1 base from V and 3 from J, leaving 9 bases between them. The CDR3 has 14 residues. CDR3 nucleotides: TGCGCCAGCAGCTTGTTATTTTGGACAGATACGCAGTATTTT. Its translation: CASSLLFWTDTQYF.

This clonotype was recorded a few times. J is TRBJ2-1 and V is TRBV5-1; 9 bases agree with TRBD1. Germline V gene sequence: CDR1 SGHRS, CDR2 YFSETQ. The CDR3 covers 16 residues. After removal of 1 base from V and 0 bases from J, the junction contained 2 bases not matched to a gene. CDR3 DNA: TGCGCCAGCAGCTTGACAGGGGGCACCTCCTACAATGAGCAGTTCTTC. Encoded protein: CASSLTGGTSYNEQFF.

This clonotype was seen once. The chain links TRBV18 to TRBJ2-2, with TRBD1 matching 8 bases. CDR3 length: 14 amino acids. Germline V gene lookup returns CDR1 KGHSH and CDR2 LQKENI. Losses at the gene ends were 4 bases for V and 6 bases for J; bases not matched to a gene: 4. CDR3 residues: CASSRQGPSGELFF. CDR3 DNA sequence: TGTGCCAGCTCACGACAGGGGCCCTCCGGGGAGCTGTTTTTT.

The chain uses TRBV10-3 and TRBJ2-7; TRBD1 might be the D (5 bases). V dropped 0 bases and J dropped 0 bases, with 18 bases sitting between them. This CDR3 is 18 amino acids long. The germline CDR1 and CDR2 sequences are ENHRY and SYGVKD. The CDR3 DNA reads TGTGCCATCAGTGAGTCGAACCCGGACATCCCGAGCTCCTACGAGCAGTACTTC. Protein: CAISESNPDIPSSYEQYF.